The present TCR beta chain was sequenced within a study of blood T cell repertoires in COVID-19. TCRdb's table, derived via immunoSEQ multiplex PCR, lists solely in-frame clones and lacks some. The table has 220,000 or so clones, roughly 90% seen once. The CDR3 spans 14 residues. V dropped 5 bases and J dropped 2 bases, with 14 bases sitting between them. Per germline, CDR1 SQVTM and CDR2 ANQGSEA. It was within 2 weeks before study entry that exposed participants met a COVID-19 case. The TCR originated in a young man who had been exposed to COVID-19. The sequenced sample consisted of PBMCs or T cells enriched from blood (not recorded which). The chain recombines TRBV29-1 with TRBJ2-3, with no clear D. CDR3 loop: CSVSPIGSTDTQYF. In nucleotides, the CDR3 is TGCAGCGTTTCCCCTATCGGGTCCACAGATACGCAGTATTTT.